These 17 T cell receptor beta chains originate from one sample sequenced in a study of cytotoxic CD8 clonotypes in ibrutinib-treated CLL. Profiled with immunoSEQ multiplex PCR; TCRdb holds only in-frame clones, not every one. The data contain fewer than 25,000 clones, about 64% of them singletons. Material: PBMCs, obtained after 24 months of ibrutinib treatment. These receptor sequences come from a human donor with chronic lymphocytic leukemia.

The chain combines TRBV19 with TRBJ2-7; tentatively, D is TRBD1 (5 bases). Trimming took 5 bases from V and 3 from J, leaving 11 bases between them. Per the germline V gene, CDR1 is LNHDA and CDR2 is SQIVND (reference sequence). The CDR3 contains 13 residues. CDR3 DNA: TGTGCCAGTAGTCCCAGACAGAACTACGAGCAGTACTTC. This sequence encodes CASSPRQNYEQYF.

In DNA form, the CDR3 reads TGTGCCAGCAGCTTAGCCGGCGGTGGGGTGGTAGAGACCCAGTACTTC. Amino acids: CASSLAGGGVVETQYF. The gene calls are TRBV7-9 and TRBJ2-5; D not resolved. CDR1 and CDR2 from the germline V gene are SEHNR and FQNEAQ (reference sequence). V lost 0 bases to trimming and J lost 4 bases, with 15 bases between them. The CDR3 totals 16 residues.

The rearrangement joins TRBV25-1 to TRBJ1-3; D is unresolved. The CDR3 has 14 amino acids. Per germline, CDR1 MGHDK and CDR2 SYGVNS. V shed 2 bases and J shed 4 bases, with 9 bases lying between them. The CDR3 bases are TGTGCCAGCAGTGAAGGGTTTGCGGGAAACACCATATATTTT. This sequence encodes CASSEGFAGNTIYF.

This clone was found once. The chain has TRBV18 and TRBJ2-1, with D possibly TRBD1 on 5 matching bases. The CDR3 consists of 17 residues. V lost 2 bases and J lost 1, with 15 bases in between. Germline loops: CDR1 KGHSH, CDR2 LQKENI. CDR3 in DNA: TGTGCCAGCTCACCAGTAAGGGGTAAAGGATCCTACAATGAGCAGTTCTTC. This gives the protein CASSPVRGKGSYNEQFF.

This clone was seen once. This sequence joins TRBV6-1 and TRBJ2-2; the D is unclear. The ends were cut back, 3 bases at V and 4 bases at J, with 9 bases in the middle. The CDR3 contains 14 residues. Germline V CDR1 and CDR2: MNHNS, SASEGT. CDR3 loop: CASSDGTRTGELFF. The CDR3 nucleotides read TGTGCCAGCAGTGACGGAACTCGCACCGGGGAGCTGTTTTTT.

The count of this clone is one. The genes are TRBV19 and TRBJ1-5; a possible D gene is TRBD1 (5 bases). Trimming removed 3 bases at V and 1 base at J, with 19 bases between. Per the germline V gene, CDR1 is LNHDA and CDR2 is SQIVND (reference sequence). The CDR3 is 18 amino acids. The DNA for the CDR3 is TGTGCCAGTAGTATGACGGGACGAGCCCCCGCCAGCAATCAGCCCCAGCATTTT. Encoded protein: CASSMTGRAPASNQPQHF.

The chain joins TRBV6-5 to TRBJ2-3, with D perhaps TRBD1 or TRBD2 (7 bases each). This CDR3 comprises 15 residues. Trimming took off 4 bases at V and 6 bases at J, with 17 bases between the two ends. Germline V gives CDR1 MNHEY, CDR2 SVGAGI. The CDR3: CASSLRPRGGDTQYF. In nucleotides, the CDR3 is TGTGCCAGCAGTTTACGACCCAGGGGGGGGGATACGCAGTATTTT.

Many counts were recorded for this clone. The chain couples TRBV5-8 to TRBJ2-7; 8 bases line up with TRBD1. Trimming took 4 bases from V and 10 from J; bases not matched to a gene: 13. Per the germline V gene, CDR1 is SGHTS and CDR2 is YDEGEE. The CDR3 consists of 14 residues. CDR3 DNA sequence: TGTGCCAGCAGCGCCCACAGGGGGGAGACGGCCCAGTACTTC. This gives the protein CASSAHRGETAQYF.

The chain uses TRBV15 and TRBJ2-3; 9 nucleotides line up with TRBD1. V gave up 3 bases and J gave up 2 bases; unmatched junction bases: 3. CDR1 is LNHNV, CDR2 YYDKDF, per germline (reference sequence). The CDR3 totals 15 residues. CDR3 sequence (DNA): TGTGCCACCAGCAGGGGGACAGGGCCCACAGATACGCAGTATTTT. Residues: CATSRGTGPTDTQYF.

This chain joins TRBV10-2 and TRBJ2-2; D remains unclear. The CDR3 is 15 residues long. V gave up 4 bases and J gave up 2 bases, with 11 bases separating them. Germline loops: CDR1 WSHSY, CDR2 SAAADI. The DNA for the CDR3 is TGCGCCAGCAGTGTTAAACGGAGTAACACCGGGGAGCTGTTTTTT. Translating it yields CASSVKRSNTGELFF.

The chain links TRBV13 to TRBJ1-1; D is unclear. The V end was cut by 0 bases, the J end by 1 base, with 9 bases between. The CDR3 consists of 15 residues. Germline CDR1 reads PRHDT; CDR2 reads FYEKMQ (reference sequence). The CDR3 coding sequence is TGTGCCAGCAGCTTAGGTCTCCAGGCGAACACTGAAGCTTTCTTT. This encodes CASSLGLQANTEAFF.

The V and J genes are TRBV29-1 and TRBJ2-7, with 8 bases identical to TRBD1. CDR1 is SQVTM and CDR2 is ANQGSEA in the germline V gene. This CDR3 is built from 14 residues. The V gene end was trimmed by 1 base and the J gene end by 7 bases; junction bases not matched to a gene: 9. CDR3 DNA: TGCAGCGTTGAAGGCGGACAGGGTGTAAGGGAGCAGTACTTC. As protein: CSVEGGQGVREQYF.

This rearrangement joins TRBV19 to TRBJ2-7; 12 bases match TRBD1. The CDR3 length is 16 residues. J gave up 1 base and V 5 bases, and 6 bases lay outside the gene matches. From germline, CDR1 is LNHDA and CDR2 SQIVND (reference sequence). The DNA of the CDR3 is TGTGCCAGTAGTCCCCGGGACAGGGGGCCATCCTACGAGCAGTACTTC. Protein: CASSPRDRGPSYEQYF.

This clone came up once. The genes are TRBV27 and TRBJ2-7, with TRBD1 identical over 10 bases. This CDR3 has 15 amino acids. CDR1 and CDR2 from the germline V gene are MNHEY and SMNVEV (reference sequence). Germline trimming cut 5 bases from V and 4 bases from J; bases unmatched to any gene: 8. CDR3 DNA: TGTGCCAGCAGTGCATCCGGGACAGGGGATTACGAGCAGTACTTC. It specifies CASSASGTGDYEQYF.

CDR3: CASSHTDRDNTGELFF. CDR3 nucleotide sequence: TGCGCCAGCAGCCATACGGACAGGGATAACACCGGGGAGCTGTTTTTT. The chain links TRBV4-1 to TRBJ2-2, with TRBD1 identical over 8 bases. CDR3 length: 16 amino acids. Germline V gives CDR1 MGHRA, CDR2 YSYEKL. Trimming took 3 bases from V and 2 from J; bases not matched to a gene: 5.

V is TRBV4-1 and J is TRBJ1-6, with D unresolved. Germline assignment: CDR1 MGHRA and CDR2 YSYEKL. V was trimmed by 1 base and J by 8 bases, leaving 9 bases between them. The CDR3 is 14 amino acids. The CDR3 sequence is CASSQAPSYSPLHF. CDR3 DNA sequence: TGCGCCAGCAGCCAAGCTCCGAGTTATTCACCCCTCCACTTT.

The rearrangement links TRBV6-1 to TRBJ1-4, with 8 bases that match TRBD1. The CDR3 sequence is 14 residues long. The germline gives CDR1 MNHNS, CDR2 SASEGT. Trimming cost V 7 bases and J 7 bases; bases outside gene matches: 8. In nucleotides, the CDR3 is TGTGCCAGCATTAGCAGGGGGCGTGGTGAAAAACTGTTTTTT. This encodes CASISRGRGEKLFF.